This T cell receptor beta chain stems from a study of identical twins. The study's findings and limits: With abundant cord blood beta clonotypes, insertions were fewer; memory repertoires showed no such pattern.

Every sampled donor was Caucasian and healthy. This clonotype has just a few counts. Its antigen remains unidentified. TCRdb passed the 5' RACE reads through MiXCR, listing each CDR3 protein once. The sample holds approximately 670,000 distinct CDR3 sequences; approximately 6% are singletons and the top ten take around 1.7%. J lost 4 bases, V lost 1 base, and 2 bases had no gene match. CDR1 SEHNR and CDR2 FQNEAQ come from the germline V gene (reference sequence). The CDR3 is 15 residues long. Sequenced input: naive T cells sorted from blood. V usage is TRBV7-9 and J usage is TRBJ2-1; 9 positions match TRBD2. The TCR comes from a man aged 18 to 30 in good health. As DNA, the CDR3 is TGTGCCAGCAGCTTAGTTAGCGGGGGATACAATGAGCAGTTCTTC. Translated: CASSLVSGGYNEQFF.